What follows are 21 T cell receptor beta chains derived from one specimen sequenced in a study of T-cell memory formation after mild COVID-19. TCRdb ran MiXCR on the 5' RACE reads and lists one entry per CDR3 protein. The sample lists 350,000 to 450,000 distinct CDR3 sequences, roughly 14% occurring once. Sample: PBMCs or a T cell subset sorted from them (not recorded which). Receptors were obtained from a man younger than 35 who had mild COVID-19 (a few samples of this study predate the infection). Cell type and time point are not known.

This clonotype was observed a handful of times. The chain recombines TRBV2 with TRBJ1-6; the match to TRBD1 covers 9 bases. V dropped 5 bases and J dropped 10; count of bases not matched to a gene: 6. This CDR3 is 14 amino acids long. Germline CDR1 SNHLY, CDR2 FYNNEI. The CDR3: CASSLTGGRSPLHF. The CDR3 DNA reads TGTGCCAGCAGTCTGACAGGGGGTCGGTCACCCCTCCACTTT.

The V and J genes are TRBV7-2 and TRBJ2-5; 10 bases are a match to TRBD2. Trimming removed 4 bases from V and 3 bases from J; junction bases left unmatched: 14. Germline V CDR1 and CDR2: SGHTA, FQGNSA. This CDR3 is 18 amino acids long. DNA for the CDR3: TGTGCCAGCAGCTCCAGATCTAGCGGGGGCCCTTCGGAAGAGACCCAGTACTTC. Protein: CASSSRSSGGPSEETQYF.

This clonotype was counted only a few times. The chain's CDR3 is CASSPRVNQPQHF. In DNA, the CDR3 is TGTGCCAGCAGCCCAAGGGTGAATCAGCCCCAGCATTTT. The rearrangement links TRBV12-3 or TRBV12-4 to TRBJ1-5; D gene ambiguous. This CDR3 has 13 amino acids. Trimming removed 6 bases at V and 4 bases at J, with 10 bases between.

The chain combines TRBV12-3 or TRBV12-4 with TRBJ2-1, with 13 positions matching TRBD2. The CDR3 runs to 14 residues. Trimming removed 6 bases from V and 9 bases from J; junction bases left unmatched: 5. The DNA for the CDR3 is TGTGCCAGCAGGACTAGCGGGGGGCCCCCTGAGCAGTTCTTC. Its translation: CASRTSGGPPEQFF.

The chain combines TRBV25-1 with TRBJ2-7; D unresolved. The CDR3 is made up of 14 amino acids. Germline V gene data show CDR1 as MGHDK and CDR2 as SYGVNS. V was cut by 4 bases and J by 4 bases, with 14 bases left in between. As DNA, the CDR3 is TGTGCCAGCAGTGCGTCAGCGAGCCGTTACGAGCAGTACTTC. It is translated as CASSASASRYEQYF.

The chain uses TRBV2 and TRBJ2-5; 9 positions agree with TRBD2. CDR3 size: 15 residues. The V segment lost 2 bases and the J segment 5 bases; nucleotides outside the gene matches: 6. Germline values: CDR1 SNHLY, CDR2 FYNNEI. This CDR3 is CASSEWRGGQETQYF. The CDR3, as DNA: TGTGCCAGCAGTGAATGGCGGGGGGGCCAGGAGACCCAGTACTTC. Using reference TRBV2 and TRBJ2-5 for the parts outside the CDR3, the full variable domain is EPEVTQTPSHQVTQMGQEVILRCVPISNHLYFYWYRQILGQKVEFLVSFYNNEISEKSEIFDDQFSVERPDGSNFTLKIRSTKLEDSAMYFCASSEWRGGQETQYFGPGTRLLVL.

In this sample, this clonotype turned up a few times. The V gene is TRBV13, the J gene TRBJ2-3; either TRBD1 or TRBD2 may supply D (7 bases each). Trimming left V 5 bases short and J 8 bases short, with 17 bases between. The CDR3 runs 14 residues. Germline V gene data show CDR1 as PRHDT and CDR2 as FYEKMQ (reference sequence). The DNA for the CDR3 is TGTGCCAGCAGCCTCTCAGGGGGGGGCGTTACGCAGTATTTT. Translation gives CASSLSGGGVTQYF. Variable domain in full (rest from reference TRBV13 and TRBJ2-3): AAGVIQSPRHLIKEKRETATLKCYPIPRHDTVYWYQQGPGQDPQFLISFYEKMQSDKGSIPDRFSAQQFSDYHSELNMSSLELGDSALYFCASSLSGGGVTQYFGPGTRLTVL.

The chain joins TRBV12-3 or TRBV12-4 to TRBJ1-1, with D unresolved. V shed 7 bases and J shed 0 bases, with 12 bases lying between them. CDR3 length: 14 amino acids. CDR3 loop: CASIDRIMNTEAFF. The CDR3 coding sequence is TGTGCCAGCATCGATCGAATCATGAACACTGAAGCTTTCTTT.

The chain links TRBV6-6 to TRBJ1-5, with TRBD1 as a possible D gene (5 bases). Between the trimmed V and J ends, which lost 2 bases and 4 bases, there was a span of 9 bases. The CDR3 contains 14 residues. Germline CDR1 MNHNY, CDR2 SVGAGI (reference sequence). This CDR3 is CASSYLGGNQPQHF. The CDR3 coding sequence is TGTGCCAGCAGTTACCTTGGGGGTAATCAGCCCCAGCATTTT.

This clonotype was observed a handful of times. The chain is built from TRBV29-1 and TRBJ2-5, with TRBD1 as a possible D gene (6 bases). Trimming removed 6 bases at V and 5 bases at J, with 16 bases between. This CDR3 is 13 amino acids long. Germline V gene sequence: CDR1 SQVTM, CDR2 ANQGSEA. CDR3 loop: CSVTDSGWETQYF. The DNA of the CDR3 is TGCAGCGTGACGGACAGTGGATGGGAGACCCAGTACTTC.

This clonotype was observed a handful of times. This rearrangement joins TRBV14 to TRBJ2-1; D is perhaps TRBD1 or TRBD2 (5 bases each). CDR1 and CDR2 from the germline V gene are SGHDN and FVKESK. The CDR3 runs to 12 residues. V was shortened by 1 base and J by 13 bases, with 11 bases between the two germline ends. CDR3 sequence reads: CASSQGSRDQFF. CDR3 sequence (DNA): TGTGCCAGCAGCCAAGGTAGCAGGGACCAGTTCTTC.

This clonotype showed up just a few times. This chain uses TRBV5-1 with TRBJ2-3, with D unclear. V lost 0 bases and J 2 bases, leaving 10 bases between the germline ends. The length of the CDR3 is 15 residues. Germline V gene lookup returns CDR1 SGHRS and CDR2 YFSETQ. CDR3 coding DNA: TGCGCCAGCAGCTTGGGGCGATCCTACACAGATACGCAGTATTTT. It yields the protein CASSLGRSYTDTQYF.

This clonotype was recorded a few times. The chain joins TRBV29-1 to TRBJ2-4; D not resolved. Germline V lookup: CDR1 SQVTM, CDR2 ANQGSEA. V dropped 6 bases and J dropped 5 bases, with 20 bases sitting between them. There are 15 residues in the CDR3. For the CDR3, the DNA is TGCAGCGTCCCTTTTTCGGCAGTAGAACAAAACATTCAGTACTTC. As protein: CSVPFSAVEQNIQYF. The entire variable domain, with the rest obtained from reference TRBV29-1 and TRBJ2-4, is as follows: SAVISQKPSRDICQRGTSLTIQCQVDSQVTMMFWYRQQPGQSLTLIATANQGSEATYESGFVIDKFPISRPNLTFSTLTVSNMSPEDSSIYLCSVPFSAVEQNIQYFGAGTRLSVL.

A note on this clonotype: Without the conserved terminal phenylalanine or tryptophan, this CDR3 likely stems from a read error. No DNA is shown, since the ends of the CDR3 on it are uncertain; the CDR3 is the one TCRdb lists. V is TRBV9 and J is TRBJ2-3. Germline assignment: CDR1 SGDLS and CDR2 YYNGEE. The CDR3 is made up of 10 amino acids, end residues included. The CDR3 loop is CASSVALKPV.

This clonotype was seen a handful of times. V and J are TRBV20-1 and TRBJ2-2; TRBD1 or TRBD2 may be the D gene (5 bases each). The CDR3 has 15 amino acids. CDR1 and CDR2 (germline): DFQATT, SNEGSKA (reference sequence). Trimming left V 3 bases short and J 3 bases short, with 14 bases between. For the CDR3, the DNA is TGCAGTGCTAGCGGGGCAGTAATAGACACCGGGGAGCTGTTTTTT. This sequence encodes CSASGAVIDTGELFF.

This clonotype has just a few counts. The J gene is TRBJ2-1, the V gene TRBV12-3 or TRBV12-4, with D hard to call. V gave up 6 bases and J gave up 9 bases, with 9 bases separating them. CDR3 length: 11 residues. The CDR3 spells CASRLVSEQFF. The DNA of the CDR3 is TGTGCCAGCAGGTTGGTGTCTGAGCAGTTCTTC.

A few counts support this clonotype. Here the CDR3 reads CSVAVVEQFF. For the CDR3, the DNA is TGCAGCGTTGCGGTCGTTGAGCAGTTCTTC. V is TRBV29-1 and J is TRBJ2-1; D gene ambiguous. CDR3 length equals 10 residues. V gave up 4 bases and J gave up 9 bases, with 7 bases separating them. Per the germline V gene, CDR1 is SQVTM and CDR2 is ANQGSEA.

The chain recombines TRBV21-1 with TRBJ2-7. TRBV21-1 is classified as a pseudogene. CDR3 length: 9 residues. This chain's CDR3 is CASSEEQYV. The CDR3 region has the DNA TGTGCCAGCAGCGAAGAGCAGTACGTC.

This clonotype was counted between two and nine times. The chain uses TRBV11-1 and TRBJ2-1; 8 nucleotides align to TRBD1. In germline, CDR1 is SGHAT, CDR2 FQDESV (reference sequence). This CDR3 has 14 residues. V dropped 2 bases and J dropped 5; count of bases not matched to a gene: 2. The CDR3: CASSLRQGNNEQFF. CDR3 DNA sequence: TGTGCCAGCAGCTTAAGACAGGGGAACAATGAGCAGTTCTTC.

The gene calls are TRBV29-1 and TRBJ1-1; perhaps TRBD1 as D (6 bases). V lost 6 bases and J 6 bases, leaving 14 bases between the germline ends. Germline V CDR1 and CDR2: SQVTM, ANQGSEA. This CDR3 is 12 amino acids long. The CDR3 DNA reads TGCAGCGTCACAGGGTTAGGGGCTGAAGCTTTCTTT. Protein: CSVTGLGAEAFF.

This clonotype was seen more than once but under ten times. CDR3 sequence reads: CASSLTLSQPQHF. Here the CDR3 DNA reads TGTGCCAGCAGCTTAACGCTTTCACAGCCCCAGCATTTT. The chain uses TRBV7-2 and TRBJ1-5; D is unclear. V was cut by 2 bases and J by 7 bases, with 9 bases left in between. The CDR3 runs 13 residues. Per germline, CDR1 SGHTA and CDR2 FQGNSA.